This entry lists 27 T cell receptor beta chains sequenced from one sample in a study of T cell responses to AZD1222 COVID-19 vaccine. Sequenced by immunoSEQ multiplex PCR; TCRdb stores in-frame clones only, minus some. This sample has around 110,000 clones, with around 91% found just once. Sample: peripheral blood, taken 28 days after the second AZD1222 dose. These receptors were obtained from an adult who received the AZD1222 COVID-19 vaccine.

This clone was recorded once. The CDR3 here is CASSLPGQGFYGYTF. DNA of the CDR3: TGTGCCAGCAGTTTACCGGGACAGGGGTTCTATGGCTACACCTTC. V gene TRBV28 combines with J gene TRBJ1-2; 10 nucleotides match TRBD1. The CDR3 has 15 residues. With 2 bases clipped from V and 4 bases from J, the junction kept 4 bases outside the gene matches. Germline lookup yields CDR1 MDHEN and CDR2 SYDVKM.

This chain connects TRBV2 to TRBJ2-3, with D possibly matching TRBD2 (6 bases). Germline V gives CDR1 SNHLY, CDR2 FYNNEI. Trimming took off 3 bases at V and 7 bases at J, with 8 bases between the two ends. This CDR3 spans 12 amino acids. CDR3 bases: TGTGCCAGCAGTGACCGGGACTATACGCAGTATTTT. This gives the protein CASSDRDYTQYF.

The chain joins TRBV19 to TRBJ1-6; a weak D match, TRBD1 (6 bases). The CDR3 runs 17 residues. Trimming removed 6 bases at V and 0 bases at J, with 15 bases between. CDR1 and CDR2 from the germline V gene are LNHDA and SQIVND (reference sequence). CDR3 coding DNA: TGTGCCAGTAGCCCTCGGACAGCGAGCTCCTATAATTCACCCCTCCACTTT. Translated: CASSPRTASSYNSPLHF.

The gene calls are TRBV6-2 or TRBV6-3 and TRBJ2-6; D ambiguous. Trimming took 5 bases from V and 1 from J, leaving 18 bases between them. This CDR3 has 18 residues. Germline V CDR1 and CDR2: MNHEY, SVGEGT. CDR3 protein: CASSPNLGYGSGANVLTF. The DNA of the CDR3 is TGTGCCAGCAGTCCCAATTTGGGTTACGGGTCTGGGGCCAACGTCCTGACTTTC.

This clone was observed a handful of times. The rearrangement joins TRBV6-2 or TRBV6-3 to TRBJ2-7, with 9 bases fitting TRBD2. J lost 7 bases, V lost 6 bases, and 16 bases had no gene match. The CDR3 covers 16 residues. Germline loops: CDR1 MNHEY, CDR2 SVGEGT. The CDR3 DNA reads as TGTGCCAGCAGCCCCTTTTCAGATAGCGGGAGTATGGAGCAGTACTTC. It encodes CASSPFSDSGSMEQYF.

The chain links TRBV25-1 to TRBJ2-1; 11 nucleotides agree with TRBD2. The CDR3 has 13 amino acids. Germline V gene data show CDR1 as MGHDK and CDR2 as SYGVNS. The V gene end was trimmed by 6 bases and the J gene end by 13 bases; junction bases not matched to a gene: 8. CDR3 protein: CASSDQTSGRQFF. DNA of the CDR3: TGTGCCAGCAGCGATCAAACTAGCGGGAGACAGTTCTTC.

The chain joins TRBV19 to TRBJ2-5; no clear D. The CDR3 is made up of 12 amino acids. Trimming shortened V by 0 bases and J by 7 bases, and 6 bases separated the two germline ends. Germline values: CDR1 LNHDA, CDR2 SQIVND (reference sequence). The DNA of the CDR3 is TGTGCCAGTAGTATAGAGGGTGGGACCCAGTACTTC. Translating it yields CASSIEGGTQYF.

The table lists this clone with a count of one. The CDR3 sequence is CASSVAETGSSDTQYF. DNA of the CDR3: TGTGCCAGCAGCGTAGCGGAGACAGGGAGTTCAGATACGCAGTATTTT. The chain couples TRBV9 to TRBJ2-3, with 7 bases aligning to TRBD1. Germline lookup yields CDR1 SGDLS and CDR2 YYNGEE. This CDR3 has 16 residues. Trimming at V came to 0 bases and at J to 4 bases, leaving 8 bases not matched to a gene.

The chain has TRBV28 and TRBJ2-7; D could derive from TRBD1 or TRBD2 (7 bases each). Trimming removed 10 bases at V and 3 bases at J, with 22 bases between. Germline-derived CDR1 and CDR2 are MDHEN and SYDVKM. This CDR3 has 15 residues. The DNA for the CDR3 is TGTGCCACCCGCCCAGGGGACAGCGGGGTCTACGAGCAGTACTTC. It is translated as CATRPGDSGVYEQYF.

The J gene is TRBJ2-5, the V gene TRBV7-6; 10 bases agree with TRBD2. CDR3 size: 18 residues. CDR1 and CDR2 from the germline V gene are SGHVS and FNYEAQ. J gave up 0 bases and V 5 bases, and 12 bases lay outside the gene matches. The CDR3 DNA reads TGTGCCAGCAGCCATGCCGGCCCGGGACTAGCGTACCAAGAGACCCAGTACTTC. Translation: CASSHAGPGLAYQETQYF.

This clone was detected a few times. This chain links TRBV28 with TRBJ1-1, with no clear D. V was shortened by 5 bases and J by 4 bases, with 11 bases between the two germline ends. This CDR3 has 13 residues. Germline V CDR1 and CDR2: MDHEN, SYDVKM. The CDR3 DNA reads TGTGCCAGCAGTCCCAAGGGAGGCACTGAAGCTTTCTTT. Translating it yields CASSPKGGTEAFF.

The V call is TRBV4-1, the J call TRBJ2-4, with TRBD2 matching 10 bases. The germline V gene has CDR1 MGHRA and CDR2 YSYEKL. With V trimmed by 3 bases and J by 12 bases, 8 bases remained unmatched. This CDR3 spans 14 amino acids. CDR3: CASSHPTGLAAQYF. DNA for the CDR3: TGCGCCAGCAGCCATCCCACCGGACTAGCGGCTCAGTACTTC.

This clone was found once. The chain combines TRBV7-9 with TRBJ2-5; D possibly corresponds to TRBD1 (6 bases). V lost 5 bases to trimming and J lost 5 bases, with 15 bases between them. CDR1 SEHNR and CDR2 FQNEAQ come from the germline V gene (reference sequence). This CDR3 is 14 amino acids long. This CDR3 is CASSTVGGLETQYF. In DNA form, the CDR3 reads TGTGCCAGCAGCACGGTAGGGGGATTGGAGACCCAGTACTTC.

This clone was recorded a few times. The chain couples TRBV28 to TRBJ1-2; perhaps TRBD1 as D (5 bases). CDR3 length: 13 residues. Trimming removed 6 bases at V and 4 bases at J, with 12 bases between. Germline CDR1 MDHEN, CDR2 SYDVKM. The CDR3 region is CASSGGFFYGYTF. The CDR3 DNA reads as TGTGCCAGCAGCGGGGGGTTCTTCTATGGCTACACCTTC.

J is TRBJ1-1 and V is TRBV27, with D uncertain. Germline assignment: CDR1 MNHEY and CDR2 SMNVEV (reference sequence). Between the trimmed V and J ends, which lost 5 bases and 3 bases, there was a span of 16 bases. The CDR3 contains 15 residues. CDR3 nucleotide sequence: TGTGCCAGCAGTCCATCGACAAGGGAGTACACTGAAGCTTTCTTT. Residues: CASSPSTREYTEAFF.

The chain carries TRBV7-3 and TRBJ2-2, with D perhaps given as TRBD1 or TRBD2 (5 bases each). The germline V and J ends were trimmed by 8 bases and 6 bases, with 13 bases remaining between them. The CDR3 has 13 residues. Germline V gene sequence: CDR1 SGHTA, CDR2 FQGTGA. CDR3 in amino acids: CASSGTAAGELFF. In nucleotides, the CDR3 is TGTGCCAGCTCCGGGACGGCGGCCGGGGAGCTGTTTTTT.

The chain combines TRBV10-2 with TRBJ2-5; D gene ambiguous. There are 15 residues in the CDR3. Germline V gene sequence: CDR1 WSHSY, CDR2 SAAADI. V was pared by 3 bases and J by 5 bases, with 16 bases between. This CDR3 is CASSEIETARETQYF. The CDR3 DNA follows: TGCGCCAGCAGTGAAATAGAAACAGCGCGGGAGACCCAGTACTTC.

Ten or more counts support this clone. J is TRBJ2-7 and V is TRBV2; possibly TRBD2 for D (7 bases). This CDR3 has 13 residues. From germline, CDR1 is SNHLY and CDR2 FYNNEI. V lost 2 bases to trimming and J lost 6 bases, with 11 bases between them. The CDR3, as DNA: TGTGCCAGCAGTGAAACGGGGGGCGGCGAGCAGTACTTC. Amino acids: CASSETGGGEQYF.

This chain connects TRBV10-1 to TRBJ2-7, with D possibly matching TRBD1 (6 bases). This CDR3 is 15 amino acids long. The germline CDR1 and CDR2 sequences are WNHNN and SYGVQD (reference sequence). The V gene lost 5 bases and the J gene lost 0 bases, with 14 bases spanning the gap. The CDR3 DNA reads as TGCGCCAGCAGTCAAGGACAGAGCTTCTCCTACGAGCAGTACTTC. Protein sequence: CASSQGQSFSYEQYF.

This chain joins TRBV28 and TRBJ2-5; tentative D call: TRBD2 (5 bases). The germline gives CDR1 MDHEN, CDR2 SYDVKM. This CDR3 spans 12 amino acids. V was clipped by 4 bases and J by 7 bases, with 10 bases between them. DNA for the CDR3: TGTGCCAGCAGTTCAAGCGGTGGGACCCAGTACTTC. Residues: CASSSSGGTQYF. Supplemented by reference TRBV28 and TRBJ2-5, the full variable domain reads DVKVTQSSRYLVKRTGEKVFLECVQDMDHENMFWYRQDPGLGLRLIYFSYDVKMKEKGDIPEGYSVSREKKERFSLILESASTNQTSMYLCASSSSGGTQYFGPGTRLLVL.

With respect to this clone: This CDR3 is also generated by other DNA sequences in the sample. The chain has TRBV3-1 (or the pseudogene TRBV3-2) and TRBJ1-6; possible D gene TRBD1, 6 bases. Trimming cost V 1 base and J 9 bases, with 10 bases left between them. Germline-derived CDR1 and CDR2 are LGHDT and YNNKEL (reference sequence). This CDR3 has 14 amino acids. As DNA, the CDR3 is TGTGCCAGCAGCCAAGTCAGGGGCCGTTCACCCCTCCACTTT. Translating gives CASSQVRGRSPLHF.

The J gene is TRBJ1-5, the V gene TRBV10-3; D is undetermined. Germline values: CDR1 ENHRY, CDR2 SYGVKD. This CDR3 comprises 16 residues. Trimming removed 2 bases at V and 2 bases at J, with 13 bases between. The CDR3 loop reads CAISEGGWGGNQPQHF. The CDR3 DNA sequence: TGTGCCATCAGTGAGGGCGGCTGGGGTGGCAATCAGCCCCAGCATTTT.

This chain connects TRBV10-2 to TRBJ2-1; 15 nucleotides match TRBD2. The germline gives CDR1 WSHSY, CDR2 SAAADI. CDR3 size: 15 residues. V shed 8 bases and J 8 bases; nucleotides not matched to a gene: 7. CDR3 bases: TGCGCCAGCCTTAGGACTAGCGGGAGGGAGGATGAGCAGTTCTTC. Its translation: CASLRTSGREDEQFF.

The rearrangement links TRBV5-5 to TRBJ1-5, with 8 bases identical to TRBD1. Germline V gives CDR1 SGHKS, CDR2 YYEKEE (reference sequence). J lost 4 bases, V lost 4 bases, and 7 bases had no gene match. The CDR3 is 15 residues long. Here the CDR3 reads CASSPERTGNQPQHF. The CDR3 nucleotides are TGTGCCAGCAGCCCCGAAAGGACAGGGAATCAGCCCCAGCATTTT.

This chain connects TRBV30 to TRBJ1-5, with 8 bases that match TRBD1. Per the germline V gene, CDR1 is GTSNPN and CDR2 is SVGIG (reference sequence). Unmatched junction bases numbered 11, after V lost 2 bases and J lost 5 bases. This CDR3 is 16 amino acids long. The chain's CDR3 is CAWSPLGQGSYQPQHF. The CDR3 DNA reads TGTGCCTGGAGTCCCTTAGGACAGGGTAGTTATCAGCCCCAGCATTTT.

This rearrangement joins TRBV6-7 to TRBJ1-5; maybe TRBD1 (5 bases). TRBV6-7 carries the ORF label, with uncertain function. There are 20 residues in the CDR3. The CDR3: CARSDEGRASRFFSNQPQHF. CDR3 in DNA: TGTGCAAGATCAGATGAAGGCAGGGCATCTCGGTTTTTCAGCAATCAGCCCCAGCATTTT.

CDR3 protein: CASSSWISNEQFF. For the CDR3, the DNA is TGTGCCAGCAGCTCATGGATATCCAATGAGCAGTTCTTC. The chain carries TRBV5-4 and TRBJ2-1; D unclear. The CDR3 has 13 amino acids. The V gene lost 3 bases and the J gene lost 6 bases, with 10 bases spanning the gap. Germline V CDR1 and CDR2: SGHNT, YYREEE (reference sequence).